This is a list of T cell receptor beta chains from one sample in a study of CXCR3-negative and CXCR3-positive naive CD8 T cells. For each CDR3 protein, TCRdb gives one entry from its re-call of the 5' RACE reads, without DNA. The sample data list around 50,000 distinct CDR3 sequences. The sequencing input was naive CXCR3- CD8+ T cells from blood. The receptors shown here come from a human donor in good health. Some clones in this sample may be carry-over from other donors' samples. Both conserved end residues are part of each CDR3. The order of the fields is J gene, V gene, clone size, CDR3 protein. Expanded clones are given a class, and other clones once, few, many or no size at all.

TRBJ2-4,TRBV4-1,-,CASSPTGSGGENIQYF
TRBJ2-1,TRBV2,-,CASRATANEQFF
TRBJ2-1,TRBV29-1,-,CSVEGTGTDNEQFF
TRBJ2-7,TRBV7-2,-,CASSFWDREIAYF
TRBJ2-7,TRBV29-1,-,CSVEGASGETYEQYF
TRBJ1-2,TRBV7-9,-,CASSPPGQELNGYTF
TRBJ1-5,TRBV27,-,CASSPDRGDRSQHF
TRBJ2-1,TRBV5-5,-,CASSPAAGDYNEQFF
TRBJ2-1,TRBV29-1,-,CSADGQNNEQFF
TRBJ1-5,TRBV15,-,CATSAQRRLGSNQPQHF
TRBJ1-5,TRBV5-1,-,CASSLGRGNQPQHF
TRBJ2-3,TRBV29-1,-,CSVCRGESTDTQYF
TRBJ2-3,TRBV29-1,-,CSVEGVGRTDTQYF
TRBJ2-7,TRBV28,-,CASTHSGAYPYEQYF
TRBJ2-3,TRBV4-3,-,CASSLLTGRTDTQYF
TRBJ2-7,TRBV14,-,CASSQGGGLYEQYF
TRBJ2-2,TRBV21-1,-,CASSKLVRLRTGELFF
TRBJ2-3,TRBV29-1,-,CSQRGDGSTDTQYF
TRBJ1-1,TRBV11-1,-,CASSSSGGWGNTEAFF
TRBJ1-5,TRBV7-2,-,CASSSSGVYQPQHF
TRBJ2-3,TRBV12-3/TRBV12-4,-,CASSFSPSGVDTQYF
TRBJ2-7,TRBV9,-,CASSAPGAGPHSYEQYF
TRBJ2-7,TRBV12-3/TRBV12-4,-,CASRSTSYEQYF
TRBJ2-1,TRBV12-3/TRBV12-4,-,CASSLRNEQFF
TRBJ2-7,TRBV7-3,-,CASSPDSTYEQYF
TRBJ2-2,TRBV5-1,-,CASSAYGLAGGPDTGELFF
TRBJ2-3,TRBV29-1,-,CSVEGLGSTDTQYF
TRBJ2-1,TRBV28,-,CATSLGDNTYNEQFF
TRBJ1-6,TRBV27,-,CASKTVTNSPLHF
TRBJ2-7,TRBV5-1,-,CASSLFPLAGGAYEQYF
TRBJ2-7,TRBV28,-,CASSFGPQEQYF
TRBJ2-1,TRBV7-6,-,CASSLRRYNEQFF
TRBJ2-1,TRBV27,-,CATRGPRNEQFF
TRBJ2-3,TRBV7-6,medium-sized,CASSSTGTDTQYF
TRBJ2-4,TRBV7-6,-,CASSAGLAGEEPKNIQYF
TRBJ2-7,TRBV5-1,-,CASSDGTSGGEQYF
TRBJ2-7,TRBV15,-,CATSTSSYEQYF
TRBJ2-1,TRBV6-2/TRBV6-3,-,CASSFQDLDNEQFF
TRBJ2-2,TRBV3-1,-,CASTPLAGRTGELFF
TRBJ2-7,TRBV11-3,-,CASSFPQGYPYEQYF
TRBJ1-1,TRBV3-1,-,CASSQPGTANTEAFF
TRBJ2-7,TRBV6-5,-,CASSYSVVTGDFYEQYF
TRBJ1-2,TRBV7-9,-,CASSSAGQGDNYGYTF
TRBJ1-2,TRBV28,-,CATFPDRDAIIYTF
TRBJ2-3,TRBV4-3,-,CASSPGTGGTDTQYF
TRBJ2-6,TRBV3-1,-,CASSQDRTSGANVLTF
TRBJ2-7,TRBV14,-,CASSAHTDEQYF
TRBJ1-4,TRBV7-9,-,CASSRFRDSNEKLFF
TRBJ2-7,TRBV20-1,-,CSALNRDTATYEQYF
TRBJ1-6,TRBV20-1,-,CSARDMAGDNSPLHF
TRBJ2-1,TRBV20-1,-,CSAAATGSGVNEQFF
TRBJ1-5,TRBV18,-,CASSRGISRDGQPQHF
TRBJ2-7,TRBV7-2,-,CASSFRGSEEQYF
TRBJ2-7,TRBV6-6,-,CASSYSNPEDEQYF